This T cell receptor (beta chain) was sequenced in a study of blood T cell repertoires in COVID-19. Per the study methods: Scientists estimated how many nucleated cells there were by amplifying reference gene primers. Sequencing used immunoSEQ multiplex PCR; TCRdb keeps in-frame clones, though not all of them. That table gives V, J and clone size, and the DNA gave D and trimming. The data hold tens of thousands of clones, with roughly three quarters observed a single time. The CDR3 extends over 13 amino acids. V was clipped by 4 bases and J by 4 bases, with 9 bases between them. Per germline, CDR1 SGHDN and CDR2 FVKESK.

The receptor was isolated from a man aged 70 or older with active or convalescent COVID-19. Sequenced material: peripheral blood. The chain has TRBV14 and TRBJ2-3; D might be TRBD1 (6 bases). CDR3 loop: CASSRRQADTQYF. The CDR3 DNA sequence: TGTGCCAGCAGCCGGAGACAGGCAGATACGCAGTATTTT.